This T cell receptor beta chain was documented in a study of blood T cell repertoires in COVID-19. Study-level background: Spain, Italy and the United States supplied samples that represented acute and convalescent COVID-19.

Participants were aged 18 to 89 years from around 26 US areas. This CDR3 region has 13 residues. From germline, CDR1 is SGHRS and CDR2 YFSETQ. Trimming took off 0 bases at V and 1 base at J, with 4 bases between the two ends. Original handling: The authors estimated nucleated cell counts from reference gene primer amplification. TCRdb keeps only in-frame clones here, not all; method: immunoSEQ multiplex PCR. V, J and clone size were drawn from that table, and D and trimming were deduced from the DNA. Seen here are roughly 200,000 clones, 70% to 90% observed once, and the top ten hold 3.5% to 4%. The V gene is TRBV5-1, the J gene TRBJ1-1; D is undetermined. Sample: PBMCs or T cells enriched from blood (not recorded which). This sequence originates from a woman in her forties with acute COVID-19. The CDR3: CASSLGANTEAFF. CDR3 DNA sequence: TGCGCCAGCAGCTTGGGGGCGAACACTGAAGCTTTCTTT.